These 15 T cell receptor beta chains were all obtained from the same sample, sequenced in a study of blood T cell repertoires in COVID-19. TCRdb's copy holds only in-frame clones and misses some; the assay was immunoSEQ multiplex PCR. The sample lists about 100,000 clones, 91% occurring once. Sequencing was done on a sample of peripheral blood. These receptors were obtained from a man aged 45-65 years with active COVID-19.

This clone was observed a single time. The CDR3 loop reads CAISSYSSTDTQYF. DNA of the CDR3: TGTGCCATCTCTTCCTACTCCAGCACAGATACGCAGTATTTT. This chain uses TRBV10-3 with TRBJ2-3; the D is unclear. CDR1 is ENHRY, CDR2 SYGVKD, per germline. The CDR3 runs to 14 residues. Trimming left V 8 bases short and J 0 bases short, with 12 bases between.

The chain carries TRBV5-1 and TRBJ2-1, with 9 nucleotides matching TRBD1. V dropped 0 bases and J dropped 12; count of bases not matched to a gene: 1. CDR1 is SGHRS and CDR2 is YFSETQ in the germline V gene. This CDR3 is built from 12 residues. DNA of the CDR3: TGCGCCAGCAGCTTGGGACAGGGGGTGCAGTTCTTC. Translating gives CASSLGQGVQFF.

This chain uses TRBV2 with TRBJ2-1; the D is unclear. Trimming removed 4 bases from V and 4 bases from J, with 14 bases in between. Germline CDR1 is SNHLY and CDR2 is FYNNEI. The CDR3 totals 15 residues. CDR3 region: CASSVEQLRYNEQFF. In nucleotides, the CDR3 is TGTGCCAGCAGTGTGGAGCAGTTACGATACAATGAGCAGTTCTTC.

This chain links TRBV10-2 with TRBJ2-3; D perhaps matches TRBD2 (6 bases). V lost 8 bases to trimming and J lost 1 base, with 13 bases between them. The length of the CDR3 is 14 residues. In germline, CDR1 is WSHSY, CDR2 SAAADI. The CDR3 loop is CASSGTGGTDTQYF. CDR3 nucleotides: TGCGCCAGCTCTGGGACGGGGGGCACAGATACGCAGTATTTT.

CDR3 DNA sequence: TGTGCCAGCAGTTACCAGCGGGGGGCGCTTTCCGAGCAGTACTTC. Amino acid sequence: CASSYQRGALSEQYF. This sequence joins TRBV6-5 and TRBJ2-7; 9 bases match TRBD2. CDR1 is MNHEY, CDR2 SVGAGI, per germline. The V and J ends lost 2 bases and 6 bases, in that order; junction bases with no gene match: 8. CDR3 size: 15 residues.

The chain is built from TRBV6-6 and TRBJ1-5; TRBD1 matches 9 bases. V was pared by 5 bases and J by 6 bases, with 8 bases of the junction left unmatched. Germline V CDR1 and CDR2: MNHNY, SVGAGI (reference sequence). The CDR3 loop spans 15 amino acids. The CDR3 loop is CASSANRGLGQPQHF. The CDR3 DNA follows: TGTGCCAGCAGTGCTAACAGGGGGCTCGGTCAGCCCCAGCATTTT.

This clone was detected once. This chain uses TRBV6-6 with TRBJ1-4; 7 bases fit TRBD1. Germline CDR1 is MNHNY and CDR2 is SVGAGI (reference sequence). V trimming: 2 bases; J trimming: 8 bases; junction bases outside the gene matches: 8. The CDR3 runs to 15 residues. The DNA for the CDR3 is TGTGCCAGCAGTTACACCGACAGGGTAGGGGAAAAACTGTTTTTT. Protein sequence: CASSYTDRVGEKLFF.

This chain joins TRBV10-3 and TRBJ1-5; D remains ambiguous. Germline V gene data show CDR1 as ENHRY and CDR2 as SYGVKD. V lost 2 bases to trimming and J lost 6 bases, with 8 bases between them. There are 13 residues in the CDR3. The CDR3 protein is CAISENGLQPQHF. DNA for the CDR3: TGTGCCATCAGTGAGAACGGACTTCAGCCCCAGCATTTT.

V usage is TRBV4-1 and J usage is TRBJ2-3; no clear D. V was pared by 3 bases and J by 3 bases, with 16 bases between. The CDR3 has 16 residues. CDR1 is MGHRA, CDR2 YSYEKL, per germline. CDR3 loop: CASSQARVPRTDTQYF. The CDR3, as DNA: TGCGCCAGCAGCCAGGCTCGGGTCCCCCGAACAGATACGCAGTATTTT.

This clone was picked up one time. CDR3: CASSYRYTDTQYF. CDR3 nucleotides: TGTGCCAGCAGTTACCGCTACACAGATACGCAGTATTTT. The J gene is TRBJ2-3, the V gene TRBV6-5; no clear D gene. The V end lost 2 bases, the J end lost 2 bases, and 5 bases lay between the germline ends. The V gene's germline CDR1 is MNHEY and CDR2 SVGAGI. This CDR3 has 13 amino acids.

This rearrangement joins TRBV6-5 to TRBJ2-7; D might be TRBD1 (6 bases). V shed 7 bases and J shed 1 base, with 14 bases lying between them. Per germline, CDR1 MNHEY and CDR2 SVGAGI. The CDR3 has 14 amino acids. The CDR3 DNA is TGTGCCAGCAAATCCGACAGGCTATCCTACGAGCAGTACTTC. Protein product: CASKSDRLSYEQYF.

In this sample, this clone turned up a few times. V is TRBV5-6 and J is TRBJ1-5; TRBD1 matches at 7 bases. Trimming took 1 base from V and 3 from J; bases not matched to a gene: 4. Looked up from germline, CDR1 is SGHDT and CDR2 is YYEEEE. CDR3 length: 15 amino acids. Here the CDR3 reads CASSLRGQINQPQHF. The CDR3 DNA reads TGTGCCAGCAGCTTGAGGGGGCAGATCAATCAGCCCCAGCATTTT.

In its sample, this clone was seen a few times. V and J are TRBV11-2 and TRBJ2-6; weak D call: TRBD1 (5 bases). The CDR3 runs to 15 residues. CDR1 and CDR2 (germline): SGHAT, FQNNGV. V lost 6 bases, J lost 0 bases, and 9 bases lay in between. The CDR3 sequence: CASSTGYSGANVLTF. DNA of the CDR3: TGTGCCAGCAGTACAGGTTACTCTGGGGCCAACGTCCTGACTTTC.

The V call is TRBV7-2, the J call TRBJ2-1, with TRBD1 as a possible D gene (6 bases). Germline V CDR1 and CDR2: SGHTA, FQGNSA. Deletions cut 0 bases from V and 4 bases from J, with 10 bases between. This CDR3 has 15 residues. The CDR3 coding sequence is TGTGCCAGCAGCTTAGCTCAGGGGCGGTACAATGAGCAGTTCTTC. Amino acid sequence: CASSLAQGRYNEQFF.

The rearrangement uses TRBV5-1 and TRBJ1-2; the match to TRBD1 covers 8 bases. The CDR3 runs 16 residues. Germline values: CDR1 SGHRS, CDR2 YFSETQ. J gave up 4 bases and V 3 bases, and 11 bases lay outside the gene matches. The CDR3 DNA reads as TGCGCCAGCAGCTCGGACAGGGCAGATTACATCTATGGCTACACCTTC. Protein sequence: CASSSDRADYIYGYTF.